The clone carrying this TCR beta chain was detected ten times or more. Its matching antigen is unknown. This sample was taken from a study of regulatory T cells in long-lasting Graves disease. The study's findings and limits: Among persistent patients, a larger number of public clonotypes were shared (around 2,700) than among newly diagnosed patients (more than 850). Under persistent disease, TRBV28, TRBJ1-2 and TRBJ2-5 were used preferentially.

The time point was: newly diagnosed GD, antithyroid drugs for less than 3 months. Isolated PBMC RNA provided the starting material for the TCR library. The CDR3 has 13 residues. Germline assignment: CDR1 MDHEN and CDR2 SYDVKM. Trimming cost V 5 bases and J 9 bases, with 13 bases left between them. The TCR beta library used iRepertoire HTBI primers with Arm-PCR amplification of CDR3. TCRdb re-called the multiplex PCR reads with MiXCR, one entry per CDR3 protein. The sample holds 400,000 to 450,000 distinct CDR3 sequences, about a sixth seen once. In addition, the sample was reused for a study of T cells in Graves' hyperthyroidism and ophthalmopathy. That investigation notes: Criteria for exclusion of patients were uncontrolled infection, other autoimmune disease, pregnancy or lactation. A median about 6.5 months before onset, the model predicted ophthalmopathy.

The sample was peripheral blood mononuclear cells (PBMCs), taken at new diagnosis, from a patient treated with antithyroid drugs. The sequence was obtained from a woman aged 25 to 45 with Graves disease. The chain couples TRBV28 to TRBJ2-2, with D possibly called TRBD1 or TRBD2 (6 bases each). This CDR3 is CASSLPGGRELFF. CDR3 nucleotide sequence: TGTGCCAGCAGTCTCCCCGGGGGCCGGGAGCTGTTTTTT. The variable domain in full, completed from reference TRBV28 and TRBJ2-2, reads DVKVTQSSRYLVKRTGEKVFLECVQDMDHENMFWYRQDPGLGLRLIYFSYDVKMKEKGDIPEGYSVSREKKERFSLILESASTNQTSMYLCASSLPGGRELFFGEGSRLTVL.